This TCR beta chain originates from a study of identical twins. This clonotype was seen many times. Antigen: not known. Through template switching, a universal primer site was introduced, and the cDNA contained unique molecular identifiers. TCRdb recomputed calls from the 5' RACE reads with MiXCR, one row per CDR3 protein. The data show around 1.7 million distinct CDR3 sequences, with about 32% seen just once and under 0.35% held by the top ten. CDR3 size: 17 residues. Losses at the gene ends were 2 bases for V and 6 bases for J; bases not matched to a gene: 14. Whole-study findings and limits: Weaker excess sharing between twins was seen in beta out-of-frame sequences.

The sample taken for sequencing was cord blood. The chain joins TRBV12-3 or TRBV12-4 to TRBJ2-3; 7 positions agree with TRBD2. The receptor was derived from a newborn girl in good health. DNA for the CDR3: TGTGCCAGCAGTTTACTTTTTACGTGGCTAGCGGCGGATACGCAGTATTTT. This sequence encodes CASSLLFTWLAADTQYF.